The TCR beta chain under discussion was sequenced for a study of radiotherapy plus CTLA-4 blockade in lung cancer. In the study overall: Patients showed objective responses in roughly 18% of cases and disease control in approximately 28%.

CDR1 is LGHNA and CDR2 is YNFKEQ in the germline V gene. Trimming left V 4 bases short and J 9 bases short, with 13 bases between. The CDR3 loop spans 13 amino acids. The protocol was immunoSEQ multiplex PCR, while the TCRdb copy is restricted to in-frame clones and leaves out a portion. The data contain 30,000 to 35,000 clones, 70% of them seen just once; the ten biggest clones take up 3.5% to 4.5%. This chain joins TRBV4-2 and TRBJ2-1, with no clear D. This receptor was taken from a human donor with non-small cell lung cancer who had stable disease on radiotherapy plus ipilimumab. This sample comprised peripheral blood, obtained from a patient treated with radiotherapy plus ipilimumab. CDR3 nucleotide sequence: TGTGCCAGCAGCCCCGAAGAAGCTGGTGAGCAGTTCTTC. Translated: CASSPEEAGEQFF.